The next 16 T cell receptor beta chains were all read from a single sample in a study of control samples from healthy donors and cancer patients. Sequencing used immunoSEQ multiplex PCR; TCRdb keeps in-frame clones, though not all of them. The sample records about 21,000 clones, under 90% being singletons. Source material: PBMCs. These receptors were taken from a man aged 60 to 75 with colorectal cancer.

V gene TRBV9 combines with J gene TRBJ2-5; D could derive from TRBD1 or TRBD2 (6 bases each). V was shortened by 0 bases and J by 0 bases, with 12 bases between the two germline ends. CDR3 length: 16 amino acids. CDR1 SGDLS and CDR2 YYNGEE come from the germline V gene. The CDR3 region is CASSVEGGPNQETQYF. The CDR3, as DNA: TGTGCCAGCAGCGTAGAGGGGGGTCCTAACCAAGAGACCCAGTACTTC.

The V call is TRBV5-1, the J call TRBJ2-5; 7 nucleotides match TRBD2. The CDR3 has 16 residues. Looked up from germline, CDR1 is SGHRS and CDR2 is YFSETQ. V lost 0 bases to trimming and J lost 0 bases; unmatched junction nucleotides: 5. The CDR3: CASSLGVGGYQETQYF. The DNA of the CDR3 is TGCGCCAGCAGCTTGGGAGTGGGAGGGTACCAAGAGACCCAGTACTTC.

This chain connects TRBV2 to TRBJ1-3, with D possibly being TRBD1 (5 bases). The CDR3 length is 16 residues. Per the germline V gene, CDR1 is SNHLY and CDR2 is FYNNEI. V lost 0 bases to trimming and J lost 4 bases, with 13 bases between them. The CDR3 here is CASSEALAGPGNTIYF. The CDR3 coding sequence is TGTGCCAGCAGTGAAGCATTAGCAGGGCCAGGAAACACCATATATTTT.

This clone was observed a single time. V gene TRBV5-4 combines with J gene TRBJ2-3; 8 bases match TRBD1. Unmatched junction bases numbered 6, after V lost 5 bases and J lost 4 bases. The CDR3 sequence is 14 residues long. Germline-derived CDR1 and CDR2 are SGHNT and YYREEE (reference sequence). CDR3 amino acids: CASRPDRGADTQYF. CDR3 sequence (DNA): TGTGCCAGCAGACCTGACAGGGGCGCAGATACGCAGTATTTT.

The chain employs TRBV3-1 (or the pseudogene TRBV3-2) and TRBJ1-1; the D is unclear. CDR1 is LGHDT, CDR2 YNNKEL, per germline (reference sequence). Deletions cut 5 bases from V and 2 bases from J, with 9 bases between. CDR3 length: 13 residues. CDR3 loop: CASSSLSNTEAFF. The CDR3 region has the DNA TGTGCCAGCAGCTCTCTTTCTAACACTGAAGCTTTCTTT.

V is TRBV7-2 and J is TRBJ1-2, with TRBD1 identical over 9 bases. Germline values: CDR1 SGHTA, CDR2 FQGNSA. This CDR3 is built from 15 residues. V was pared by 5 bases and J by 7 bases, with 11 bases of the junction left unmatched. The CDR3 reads CASSGGTGREGGYTF. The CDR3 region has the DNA TGTGCCAGCAGCGGGGGGACAGGGCGGGAAGGTGGCTACACCTTC. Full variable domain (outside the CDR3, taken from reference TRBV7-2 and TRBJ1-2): GAGVSQSPSNKVTEKGKDVELRCDPISGHTALYWYRQSLGQGLEFLIYFQGNSAPDKSGLPSDRFSAERTGGSVSTLTIQRTQQEDSAVYLCASSGGTGREGGYTFGSGTRLTVV.

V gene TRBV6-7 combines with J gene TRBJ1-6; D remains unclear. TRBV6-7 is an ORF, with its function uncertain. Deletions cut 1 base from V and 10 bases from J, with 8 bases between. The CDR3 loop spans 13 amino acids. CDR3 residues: CASSYWLRSPLHF. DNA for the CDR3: TGTGCCAGCAGTTACTGGCTTCGGTCACCCCTCCACTTT.

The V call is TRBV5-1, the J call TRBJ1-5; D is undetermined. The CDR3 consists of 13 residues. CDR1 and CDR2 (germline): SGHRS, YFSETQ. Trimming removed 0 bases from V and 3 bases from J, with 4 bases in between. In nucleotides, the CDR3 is TGCGCCAGCAGCTTGGGCACCAATCAGCCCCAGCATTTT. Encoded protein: CASSLGTNQPQHF.

CDR3 in DNA: TGTGCCAGCAGTCTTTCACCGAACACTGAAGCTTTCTTT. Translation: CASSLSPNTEAFF. V usage is TRBV2 and J usage is TRBJ1-1; D is uncertain. V lost 5 bases and J lost 1, with 8 bases in between. This CDR3 has 13 residues. Germline lookup yields CDR1 SNHLY and CDR2 FYNNEI.

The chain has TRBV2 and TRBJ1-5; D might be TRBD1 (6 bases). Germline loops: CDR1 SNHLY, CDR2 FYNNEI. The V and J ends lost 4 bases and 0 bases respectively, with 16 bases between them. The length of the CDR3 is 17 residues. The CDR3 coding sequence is TGTGCCAGCAGTGGAGCCAAGGCAGGGGTTAGCAATCAGCCCCAGCATTTT. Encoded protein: CASSGAKAGVSNQPQHF.

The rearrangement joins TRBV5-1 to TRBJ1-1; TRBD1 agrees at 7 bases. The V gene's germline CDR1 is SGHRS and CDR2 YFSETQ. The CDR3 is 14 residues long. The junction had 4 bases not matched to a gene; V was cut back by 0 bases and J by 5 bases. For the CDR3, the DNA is TGCGCCAGCAGCTTGGGACAGGGACTAACTGAAGCTTTCTTT. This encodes CASSLGQGLTEAFF.

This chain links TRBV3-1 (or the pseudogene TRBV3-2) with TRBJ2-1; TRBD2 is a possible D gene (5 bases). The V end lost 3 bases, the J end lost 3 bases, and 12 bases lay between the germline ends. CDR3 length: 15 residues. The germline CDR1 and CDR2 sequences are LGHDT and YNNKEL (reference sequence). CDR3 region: CASSHTLAVYNEQFF. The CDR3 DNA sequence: TGTGCCAGCAGCCATACCCTAGCAGTCTACAATGAGCAGTTCTTC.

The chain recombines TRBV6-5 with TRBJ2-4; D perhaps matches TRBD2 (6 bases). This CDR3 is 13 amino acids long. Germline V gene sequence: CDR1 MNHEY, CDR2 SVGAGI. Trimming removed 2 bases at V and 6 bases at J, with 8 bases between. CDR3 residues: CASSYLGGNIQYF. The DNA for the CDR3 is TGTGCCAGCAGTTACCTCGGGGGAAACATTCAGTACTTC.

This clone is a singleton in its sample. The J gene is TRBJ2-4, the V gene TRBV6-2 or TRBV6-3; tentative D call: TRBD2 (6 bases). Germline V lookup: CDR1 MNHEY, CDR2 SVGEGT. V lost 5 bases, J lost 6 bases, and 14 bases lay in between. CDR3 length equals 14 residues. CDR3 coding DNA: TGTGCCAGCAGTAAGTACGGGACTGCAAACATTCAGTACTTC. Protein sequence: CASSKYGTANIQYF.

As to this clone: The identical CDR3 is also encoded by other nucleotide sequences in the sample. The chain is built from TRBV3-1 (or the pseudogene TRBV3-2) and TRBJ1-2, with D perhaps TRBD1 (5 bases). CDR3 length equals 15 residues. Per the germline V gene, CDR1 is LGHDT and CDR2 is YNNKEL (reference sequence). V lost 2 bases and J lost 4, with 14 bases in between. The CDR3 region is CASSQSGSQTYGYTF. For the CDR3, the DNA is TGTGCCAGCAGCCAATCAGGGTCACAAACCTATGGCTACACCTTC.

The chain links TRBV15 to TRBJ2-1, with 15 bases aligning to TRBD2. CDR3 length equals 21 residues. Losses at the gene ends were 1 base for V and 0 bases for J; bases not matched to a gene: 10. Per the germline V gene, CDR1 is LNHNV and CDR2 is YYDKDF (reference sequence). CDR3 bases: TGTGCCACCAGCAGAGGTCCCGGGACTAGCGGGGGGACGAGCTCCTACAATGAGCAGTTCTTC. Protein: CATSRGPGTSGGTSSYNEQFF.